Presented here are 9 T cell receptor beta chains from one specimen sequenced in a study of blood T cell repertoires in COVID-19. Repertoires were generated with immunoSEQ multiplex PCR, while TCRdb's copy carries only in-frame clones and drops some. Here the sample spans about 200,000 clones, 82% being singletons. The sequenced sample consisted of peripheral blood. Receptors originate from an older woman with COVID-19, enrolled during active disease.

The table lists this clone with a count of one. This chain joins TRBV11-3 and TRBJ2-1; D might be TRBD1 (5 bases). The CDR3 length is 14 residues. CDR1 SGHNT and CDR2 YENEEA come from the germline V gene. V lost 0 bases and J 9 bases, leaving 12 bases between the germline ends. The CDR3 region has the DNA TGTGCCAGCAGCTTAGATGGGCAGGGCGGTGAGCAGTTCTTC. Its protein product is CASSLDGQGGEQFF. Supplemented by reference TRBV11-3 and TRBJ2-1, the full variable domain reads EAGVVQSPRYKIIEKKQPVAFWCNPISGHNTLYWYLQNLGQGPELLIRYENEEAVDDSQLPKDRFSAERLKGVDSTLKIQPAELGDSAVYLCASSLDGQGGEQFFGPGTRLTVL.

This clone occurred once. The chain recombines TRBV28 with TRBJ2-4; 9 bases match TRBD1. Losses at the gene ends were 7 bases for V and 3 bases for J; bases not matched to a gene: 7. The germline V gene encodes CDR1 MDHEN and CDR2 SYDVKM. This CDR3 has 15 residues. The CDR3 region is CASTRQGVVKNIQYF. The CDR3 nucleotides read TGTGCCAGCACCAGACAGGGGGTGGTCAAAAACATTCAGTACTTC.

The V and J genes are TRBV3-1 (or the pseudogene TRBV3-2) and TRBJ1-2, with 8 bases lining up with TRBD1. The CDR3 is 14 amino acids. Germline values: CDR1 LGHDT, CDR2 YNNKEL (reference sequence). V shed 2 bases, J shed 8 bases, and the junction held 7 bases outside the gene matches. For the CDR3, the DNA is TGTGCCAGCAGCCAACCGGACAGGGCGGGGGGCTACACCTTC. Amino acid sequence: CASSQPDRAGGYTF.

The chain uses TRBV19 and TRBJ1-6; 7 bases line up with TRBD1. The CDR3 has 15 residues. With 4 bases clipped from V and 7 bases from J, the junction kept 7 bases outside the gene matches. Germline V gene lookup returns CDR1 LNHDA and CDR2 SQIVND (reference sequence). CDR3 nucleotides: TGTGCCAGTAGTACCTCAACAGGGGACAATTCACCCCTCCACTTT. This encodes CASSTSTGDNSPLHF.

This sequence joins TRBV9 and TRBJ2-1; a weak D match, TRBD1 (6 bases). Per germline, CDR1 SGDLS and CDR2 YYNGEE. The ends were cut back, 2 bases at V and 4 bases at J, with 13 bases in the middle. The CDR3 length is 15 residues. CDR3 residues: CASSVYPGQYNEQFF. The CDR3 DNA reads TGTGCCAGCAGCGTGTACCCAGGACAGTACAATGAGCAGTTCTTC.

The rearrangement links TRBV28 to TRBJ1-5; tentatively, D is TRBD1 (6 bases). This CDR3 has 14 amino acids. From germline, CDR1 is MDHEN and CDR2 SYDVKM. Trimming removed 8 bases at V and 7 bases at J, with 18 bases between. As DNA, the CDR3 is TGTGCCAGCTCCACAGGGTCAGGGTCGCAGCCCCAGCATTTT. Translation: CASSTGSGSQPQHF.

The V call is TRBV5-5, the J call TRBJ2-7; 12 bases align to TRBD2. V was clipped by 2 bases and J by 0 bases; unmatched bases: 12. This CDR3 spans 19 amino acids. Germline CDR1 SGHKS, CDR2 YYEKEE (reference sequence). CDR3 in DNA: TGTGCCAGCAGCTTTTTTCAGACTAGCGGGAGAGCCATCTCCTACGAGCAGTACTTC. It encodes CASSFFQTSGRAISYEQYF.

This chain connects TRBV5-1 to TRBJ2-1; 10 nucleotides line up with TRBD2. The ends lost 2 bases at V and 9 bases at J; junction bases unmatched: 8. The CDR3 contains 15 residues. Germline V gene lookup returns CDR1 SGHRS and CDR2 YFSETQ. CDR3 region: CASSFRPSGGTEQFF. CDR3 DNA: TGCGCCAGCAGCTTTCGGCCTAGCGGGGGAACTGAGCAGTTCTTC. The whole variable domain, remainder taken from reference TRBV5-1 and TRBJ2-1, is KAGVTQTPRYLIKTRGQQVTLSCSPISGHRSVSWYQQTPGQGLQFLFEYFSETQRNKGNFPGRFSGRQFSNSRSEMNVSTLELGDSALYLCASSFRPSGGTEQFFGPGTRLTVL.

V and J are TRBV7-9 and TRBJ1-1; 7 positions match TRBD1. V trimming: 3 bases; J trimming: 7 bases; junction bases outside the gene matches: 5. CDR1 and CDR2 (germline): SEHNR, FQNEAQ (reference sequence). This CDR3 is 13 amino acids long. This CDR3 is CASSLDAGGEAFF. The CDR3, as DNA: TGTGCCAGCAGCTTGGACGCAGGGGGTGAAGCTTTCTTT.